What follows describes a single T cell receptor beta chain. The data derive from a study of T cell changes during pregnancy in multiple sclerosis. Assay used: immunoSEQ multiplex PCR; TCRdb lists only in-frame clones, some missing. The sample yields 9,500 to 15,000 clones, around 83% seen once. The CDR3 length is 14 residues. Unmatched junction bases numbered 8, after V lost 3 bases and J lost 7 bases. The V gene's germline CDR1 is MNHEY and CDR2 SMNVEV (reference sequence). The sample was CD8+ T cells from peripheral blood mononuclear cells, taken in the second trimester of pregnancy. V gene TRBV27 combines with J gene TRBJ1-1; TRBD1 aligns across 7 bases. The clonotype originates from a female donor in good health, enrolled as a control in a pregnancy study. CDR3 coding DNA: TGTGCCAGCAGTTTTATGGGACAGAAACTTGAAGCTTTCTTT. It specifies CASSFMGQKLEAFF.